This T cell receptor beta chain was sequenced during a study of naive and memory T cell subsets. Alpha and beta libraries were amplified separately from the second PCR onward. J lost 6 bases, V lost 5 bases, and 2 bases had no gene match. CDR1 MNHEY and CDR2 SVGEGT come from the germline V gene. CDR3 length equals 12 residues. An equimolar mix of two oligonucleotides served as the beta constant-region primer for TRBC1 and TRBC2. Ligated cDNA was amplified by four rounds of PCR with nested alpha and beta constant-region primers and SP2. TCRdb passed the UMI-ligation and nested PCR reads through MiXCR, listing each CDR3 protein once. The table records over 20,000 distinct CDR3 sequences, about 10% of them present only once. This clonotype was counted a few times.

The chain employs TRBV6-2 or TRBV6-3 and TRBJ2-7, with TRBD1 matching over 9 bases. This TCR was recovered from a human donor in good health. The specimen sequenced was central memory CD8+ T cells from blood. CDR3: CASSPTGGEQYF. In nucleotides, the CDR3 is TGTGCCAGCAGTCCGACAGGGGGCGAGCAGTACTTC.